The 9 T cell receptor beta chains below were found in one sample sequenced in a study of control samples from healthy donors and cancer patients. The repertoire was sequenced with immunoSEQ multiplex PCR; TCRdb's copy has only in-frame clones and lacks some. Of about 170,000 clones in the sample, 93% were seen once. Sequences were obtained from blood. Receptors were obtained from a woman aged 55 to 70 in good health.

V gene TRBV10-2 combines with J gene TRBJ1-2; 8 positions match TRBD1. The CDR3 consists of 16 residues. Germline CDR1 reads WSHSY; CDR2 reads SAAADI. Trimming took 3 bases from V and 0 from J; bases not matched to a gene: 6. In DNA form, the CDR3 reads TGCGCCAGCAGTGACCAACCGGGACAGGCTAACTATGGCTACACCTTC. Amino acids: CASSDQPGQANYGYTF.

V usage is TRBV6-2 or TRBV6-3 and J usage is TRBJ1-5; D remains ambiguous. Between the trimmed V and J ends, which lost 3 bases and 2 bases, there was a span of 8 bases. The germline CDR1 and CDR2 sequences are MNHEY and SVGEGT. The CDR3 length is 14 residues. The CDR3 coding sequence is TGTGCCAGCAGTTATCATTGGGGCAATCAGCCCCAGCATTTT. Protein: CASSYHWGNQPQHF.

This clone was recorded only once. This sequence joins TRBV6-5 and TRBJ1-5, with a tentative D call TRBD1 (5 bases). V lost 0 bases and J lost 3, with 9 bases in between. The CDR3 is 15 amino acids. Germline V gene lookup returns CDR1 MNHEY and CDR2 SVGAGI. CDR3: CASSYSIGTNQPQHF. CDR3 DNA sequence: TGTGCCAGCAGTTACTCGATTGGGACCAATCAGCCCCAGCATTTT.

CDR3 in DNA: TGCAGTGCTAGAGAAAACTACGAGCAGTACTTC. This sequence encodes CSARENYEQYF. The V gene is TRBV20-1, the J gene TRBJ2-7; no reliable D call. V lost 0 bases to trimming and J lost 3 bases, with 3 bases between them. Germline V gene sequence: CDR1 DFQATT, CDR2 SNEGSKA (reference sequence). The length of the CDR3 is 11 residues.

As to this clone: The junction does not match germline at one end; this may be a read error. This sequence joins TRBV7-2 and TRBJ2-5; unclear D gene. Per the germline V gene, CDR1 is SGHTA and CDR2 is FQGNSA. The CDR3 loop spans 15 amino acids. This CDR3 reads CASSLGTPFGETQYF. CDR3 DNA: TGTGCCAGCAGTTTAGGCACCCCGTTCGGGGAGACCCAGTACTTC.

The CDR3 DNA sequence: TGTGCCAGCACGGGGTCGAACACTGAAGCTTTCTTT. It encodes CASTGSNTEAFF. The chain employs TRBV5-6 and TRBJ1-1, with D unclear. CDR3 length equals 12 residues. The V end was cut by 6 bases, the J end by 1 base, with 7 bases between. Germline-derived CDR1 and CDR2 are SGHDT and YYEEEE.

The chain joins TRBV6-5 to TRBJ2-7; no reliable D call. CDR3 size: 11 residues. Germline CDR1 and CDR2: MNHEY and SVGAGI. Trimming removed 2 bases from V and 4 bases from J, with 3 bases in between. The CDR3 is CASSYRYEQYF. CDR3 sequence (DNA): TGTGCCAGCAGTTACAGATACGAGCAGTACTTC.

This chain connects TRBV21-1 to TRBJ1-2. TRBV21-1 is a pseudogene segment. The CDR3 spans 11 residues. CDR3 amino acids: CASNIPEGYTF. The CDR3 DNA is TGTGCCAGCAATATTCCCGAGGGCTACACCTTC.

V gene TRBV10-3 combines with J gene TRBJ2-5, with 7 positions matching TRBD2. V lost 4 bases and J lost 5; bases outside the gene matches: 13. The CDR3 runs to 16 residues. Germline V gene sequence: CDR1 ENHRY, CDR2 SYGVKD. The CDR3 loop reads CAISGGPGGEGETQYF. The DNA of the CDR3 is TGTGCCATCAGTGGTGGCCCCGGCGGGGAGGGGGAGACCCAGTACTTC.